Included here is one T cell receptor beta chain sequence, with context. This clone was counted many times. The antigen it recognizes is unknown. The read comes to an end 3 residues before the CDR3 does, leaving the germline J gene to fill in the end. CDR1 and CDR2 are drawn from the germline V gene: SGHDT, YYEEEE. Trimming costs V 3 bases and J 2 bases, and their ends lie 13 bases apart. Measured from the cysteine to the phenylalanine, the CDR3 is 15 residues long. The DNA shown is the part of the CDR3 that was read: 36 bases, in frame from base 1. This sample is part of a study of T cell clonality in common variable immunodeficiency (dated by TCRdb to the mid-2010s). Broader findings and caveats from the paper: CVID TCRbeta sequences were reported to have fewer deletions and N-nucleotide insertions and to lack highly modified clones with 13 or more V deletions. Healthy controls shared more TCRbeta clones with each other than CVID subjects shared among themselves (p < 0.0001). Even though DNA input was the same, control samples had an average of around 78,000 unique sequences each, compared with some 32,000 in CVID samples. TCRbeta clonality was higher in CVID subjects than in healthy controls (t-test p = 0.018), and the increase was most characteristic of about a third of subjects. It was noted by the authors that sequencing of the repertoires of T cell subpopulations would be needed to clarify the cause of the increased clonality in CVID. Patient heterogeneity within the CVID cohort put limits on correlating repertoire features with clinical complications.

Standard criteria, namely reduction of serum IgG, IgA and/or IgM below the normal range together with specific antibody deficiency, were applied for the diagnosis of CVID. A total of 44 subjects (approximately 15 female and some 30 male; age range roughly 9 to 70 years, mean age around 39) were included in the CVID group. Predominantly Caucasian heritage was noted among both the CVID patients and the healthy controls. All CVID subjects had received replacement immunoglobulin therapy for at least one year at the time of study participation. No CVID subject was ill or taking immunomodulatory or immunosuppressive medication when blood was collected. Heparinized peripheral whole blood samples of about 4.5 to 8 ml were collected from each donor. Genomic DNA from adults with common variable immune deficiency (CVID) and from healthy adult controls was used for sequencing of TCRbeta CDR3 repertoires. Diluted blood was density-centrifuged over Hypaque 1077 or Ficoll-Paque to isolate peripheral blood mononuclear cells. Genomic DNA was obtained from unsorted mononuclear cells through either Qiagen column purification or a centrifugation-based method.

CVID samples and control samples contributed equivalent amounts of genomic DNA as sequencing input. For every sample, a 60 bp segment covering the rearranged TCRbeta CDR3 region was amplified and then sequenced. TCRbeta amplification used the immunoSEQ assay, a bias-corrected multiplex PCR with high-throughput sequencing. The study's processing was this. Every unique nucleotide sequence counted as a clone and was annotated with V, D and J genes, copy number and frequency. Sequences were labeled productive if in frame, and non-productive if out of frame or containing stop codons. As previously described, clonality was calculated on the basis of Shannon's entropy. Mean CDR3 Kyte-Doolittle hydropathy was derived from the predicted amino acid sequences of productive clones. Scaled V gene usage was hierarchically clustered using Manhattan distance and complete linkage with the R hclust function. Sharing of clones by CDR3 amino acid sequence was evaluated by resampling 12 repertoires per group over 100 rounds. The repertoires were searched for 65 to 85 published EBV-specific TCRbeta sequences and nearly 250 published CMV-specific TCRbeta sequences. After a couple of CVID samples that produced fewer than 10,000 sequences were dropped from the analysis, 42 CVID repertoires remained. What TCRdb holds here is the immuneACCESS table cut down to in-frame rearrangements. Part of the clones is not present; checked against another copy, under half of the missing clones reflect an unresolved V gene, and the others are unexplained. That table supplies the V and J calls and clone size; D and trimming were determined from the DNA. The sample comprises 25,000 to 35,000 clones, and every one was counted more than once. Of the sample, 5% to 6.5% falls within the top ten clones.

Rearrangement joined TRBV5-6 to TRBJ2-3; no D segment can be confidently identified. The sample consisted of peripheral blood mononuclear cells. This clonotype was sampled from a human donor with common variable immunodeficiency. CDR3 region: CASSSFLVVTDTQYF. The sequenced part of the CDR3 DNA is TGTGCCAGCAGCTCGTTTCTTGTAGTCACAGATACG. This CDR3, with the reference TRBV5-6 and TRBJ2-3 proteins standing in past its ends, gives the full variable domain DAGVTQSPTHLIKTRGQQVTLRCSPKSGHDTVSWYQQALGQGPQFIFQYYEEEERQRGNFPDRFSGHQFPNYSSELNVNALLLGDSALYLCASSSFLVVTDTQYFGPGTRLTVL.